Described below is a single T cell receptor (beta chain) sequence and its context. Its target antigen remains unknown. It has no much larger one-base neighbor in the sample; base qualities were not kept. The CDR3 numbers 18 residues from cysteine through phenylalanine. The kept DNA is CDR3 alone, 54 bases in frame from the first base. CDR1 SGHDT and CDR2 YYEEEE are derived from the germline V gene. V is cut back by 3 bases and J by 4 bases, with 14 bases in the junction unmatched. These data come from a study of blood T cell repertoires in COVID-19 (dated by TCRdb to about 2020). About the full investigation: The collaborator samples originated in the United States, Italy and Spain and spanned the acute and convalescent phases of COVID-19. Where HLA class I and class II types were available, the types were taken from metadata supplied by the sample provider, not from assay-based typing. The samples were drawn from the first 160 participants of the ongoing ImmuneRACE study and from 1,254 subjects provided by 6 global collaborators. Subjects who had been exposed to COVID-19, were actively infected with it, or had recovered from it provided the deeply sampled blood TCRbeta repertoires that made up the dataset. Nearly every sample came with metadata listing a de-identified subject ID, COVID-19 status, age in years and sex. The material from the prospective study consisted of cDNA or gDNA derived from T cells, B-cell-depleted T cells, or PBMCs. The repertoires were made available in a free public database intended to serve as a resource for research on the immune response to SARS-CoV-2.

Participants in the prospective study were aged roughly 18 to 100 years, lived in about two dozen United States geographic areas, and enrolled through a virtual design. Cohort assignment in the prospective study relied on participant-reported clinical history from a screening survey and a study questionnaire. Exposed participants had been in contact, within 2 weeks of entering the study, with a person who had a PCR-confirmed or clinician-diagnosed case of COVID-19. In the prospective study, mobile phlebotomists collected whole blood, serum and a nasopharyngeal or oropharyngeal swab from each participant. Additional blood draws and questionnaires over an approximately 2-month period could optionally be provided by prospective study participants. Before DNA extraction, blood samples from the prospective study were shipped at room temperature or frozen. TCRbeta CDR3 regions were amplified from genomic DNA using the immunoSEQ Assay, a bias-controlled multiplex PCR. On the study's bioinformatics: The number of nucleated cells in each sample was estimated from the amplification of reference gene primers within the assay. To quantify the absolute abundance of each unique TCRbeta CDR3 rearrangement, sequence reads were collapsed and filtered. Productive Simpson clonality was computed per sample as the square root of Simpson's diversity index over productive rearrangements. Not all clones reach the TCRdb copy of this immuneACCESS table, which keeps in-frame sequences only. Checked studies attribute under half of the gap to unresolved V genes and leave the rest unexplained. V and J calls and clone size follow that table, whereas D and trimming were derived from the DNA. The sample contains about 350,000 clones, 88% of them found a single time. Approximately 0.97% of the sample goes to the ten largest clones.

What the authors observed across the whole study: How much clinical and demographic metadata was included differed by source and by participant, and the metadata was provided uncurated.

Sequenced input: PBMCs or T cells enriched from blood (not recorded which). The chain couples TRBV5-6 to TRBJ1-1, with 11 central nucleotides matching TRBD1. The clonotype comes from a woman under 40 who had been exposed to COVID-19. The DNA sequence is TGTGCCAGCAGCTATTATTCGGGACAGGGGGATATGTTCACTGAAGCTTTCTTT. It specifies CASSYYSGQGDMFTEAFF.